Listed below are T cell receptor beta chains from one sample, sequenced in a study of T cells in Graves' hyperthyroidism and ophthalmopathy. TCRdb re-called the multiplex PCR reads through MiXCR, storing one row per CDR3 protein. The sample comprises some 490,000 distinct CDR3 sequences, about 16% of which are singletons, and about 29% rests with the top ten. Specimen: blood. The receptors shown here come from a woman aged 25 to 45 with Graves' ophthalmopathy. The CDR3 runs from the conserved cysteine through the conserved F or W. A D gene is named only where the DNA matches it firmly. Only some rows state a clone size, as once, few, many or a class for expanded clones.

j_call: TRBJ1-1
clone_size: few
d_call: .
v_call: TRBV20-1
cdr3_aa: CSASASRPFTEAFF
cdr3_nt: TGCAGTGCTAGTGCTAGTCGTCCGTTCACTGAAGCTTTCTTT

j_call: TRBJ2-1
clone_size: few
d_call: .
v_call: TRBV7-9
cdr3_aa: CASSARTGQKAGSYNEQFF
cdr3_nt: TGTGCCAGCAGCGCCCGGACAGGGCAAAAAGCGGGGAGCTACAATGAGCAGTTCTTC

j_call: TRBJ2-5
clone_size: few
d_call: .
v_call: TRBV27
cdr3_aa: CASQGFRGGTQYF
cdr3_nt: TGTGCCAGTCAGGGCTTCCGTGGGGGGACCCAGTACTTC

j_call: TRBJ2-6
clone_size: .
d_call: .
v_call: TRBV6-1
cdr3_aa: CASSEAMFSGANVLTF
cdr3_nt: TGTGCCAGCAGTGAAGCGATGTTCTCTGGGGCCAACGTCCTGACTTTC

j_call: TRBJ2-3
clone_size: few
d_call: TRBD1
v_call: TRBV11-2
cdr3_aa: CASSPQGTSTDTQYF
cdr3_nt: TGTGCCAGCAGTCCACAGGGGACAAGCACAGATACGCAGTATTTT

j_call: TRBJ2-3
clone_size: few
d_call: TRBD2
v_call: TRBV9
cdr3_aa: CASSATSGYTDTQYF
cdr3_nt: TGTGCCAGCAGCGCGACTAGCGGGTACACAGATACGCAGTATTTT

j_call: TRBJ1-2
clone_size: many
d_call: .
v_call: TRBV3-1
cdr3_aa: CASSQGRRDINGYTF
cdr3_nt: TGTGCCAGCAGCCAAGGACGCCGGGACATAAATGGCTACACCTTC

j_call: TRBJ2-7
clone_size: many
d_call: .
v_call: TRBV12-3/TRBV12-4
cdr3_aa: CASSFLGLQGRREGGHEQYF
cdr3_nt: TGTGCCAGCAGTTTTTTGGGTCTACAGGGGCGGCGGGAAGGGGGCCACGAGCAGTACTTC

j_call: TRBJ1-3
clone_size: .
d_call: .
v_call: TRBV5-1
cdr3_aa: CASSLETGSSGNTIYF
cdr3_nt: TGCGCCAGCAGCTTGGAGACGGGGAGCTCTGGAAACACCATATATTTT

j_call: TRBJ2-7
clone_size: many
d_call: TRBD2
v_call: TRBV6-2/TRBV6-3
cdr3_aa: CASSYLQGLAFYEQYF
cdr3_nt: TGTGCCAGCAGTTACCTACAGGGACTAGCCTTCTACGAACAGTACTTC

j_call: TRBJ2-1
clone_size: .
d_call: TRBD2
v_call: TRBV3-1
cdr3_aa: CASSQVSGLRAGGPSGEQFF
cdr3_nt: TGTGCCAGCAGCCAAGTTTCCGGTTTGCGGGCGGGAGGGCCCTCCGGGGAGCAGTTCTTC

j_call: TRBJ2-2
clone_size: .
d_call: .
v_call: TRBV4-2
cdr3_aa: CASSRAGHMNTGELFF
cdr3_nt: TGTGCCAGCAGCCGGGCGGGACACATGAACACCGGGGAGCTGTTTTTT

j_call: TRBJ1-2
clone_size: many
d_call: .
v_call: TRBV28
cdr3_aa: CASRTQVPYGYTF
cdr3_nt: TGTGCCAGCAGAACACAGGTCCCCTATGGCTACACCTTC

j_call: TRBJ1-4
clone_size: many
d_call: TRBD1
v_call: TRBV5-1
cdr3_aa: CASSPTGLNEKLFF
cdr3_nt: TGCGCCAGCAGCCCGACAGGGCTCAATGAAAAACTGTTTTTT

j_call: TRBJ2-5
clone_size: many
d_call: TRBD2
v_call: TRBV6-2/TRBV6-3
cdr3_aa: CASTVAGRVETQYF
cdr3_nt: TGTGCCAGCACGGTAGCGGGAAGGGTAGAGACCCAGTACTTC

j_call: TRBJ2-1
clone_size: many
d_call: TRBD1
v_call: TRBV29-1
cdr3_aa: CSVAHRGEQFF
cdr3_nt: TGCAGCGTTGCCCACAGGGGTGAGCAGTTCTTC

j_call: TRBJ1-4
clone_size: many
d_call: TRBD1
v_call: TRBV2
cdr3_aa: CATHRADRGSEKLFF
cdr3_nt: TGTGCCACCCATAGAGCCGACAGGGGATCTGAAAAACTGTTTTTT

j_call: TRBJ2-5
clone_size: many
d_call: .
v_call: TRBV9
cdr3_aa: CASSVGQLQETQYF
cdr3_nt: TGTGCCAGCAGCGTAGGGCAGCTCCAAGAGACCCAGTACTTC

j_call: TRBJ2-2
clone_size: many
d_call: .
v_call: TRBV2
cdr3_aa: CASIIGTPYTGELFF
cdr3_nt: TGTGCCAGCATCATCGGGACTCCTTACACCGGGGAGCTGTTTTTT

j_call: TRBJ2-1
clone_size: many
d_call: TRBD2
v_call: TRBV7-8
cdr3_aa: CASSLVLAGGPSYNEQFF
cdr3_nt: TGTGCCAGCAGCTTAGTTCTAGCGGGAGGTCCCTCCTACAATGAGCAGTTCTTC

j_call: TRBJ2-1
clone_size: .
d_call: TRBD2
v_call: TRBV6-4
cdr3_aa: CASSVGGLAFNEQFF
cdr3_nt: TGTGCCAGCAGTGTCGGAGGACTAGCCTTCAATGAGCAGTTCTTC

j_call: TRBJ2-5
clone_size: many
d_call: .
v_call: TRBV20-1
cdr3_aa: CSARGGETQYF
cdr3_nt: TGCAGTGCTAGAGGTGGCGAGACCCAGTACTTC

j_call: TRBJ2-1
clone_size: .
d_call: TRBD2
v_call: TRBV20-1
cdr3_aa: CSSRLAGGNEQFF
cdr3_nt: TGCAGTTCTCGACTAGCGGGAGGGAATGAGCAGTTCTTC

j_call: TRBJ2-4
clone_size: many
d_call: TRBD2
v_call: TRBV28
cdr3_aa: CASSSQLAGGRANIQYF
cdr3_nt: TGTGCCAGCAGTTCGCAACTAGCGGGAGGCAGGGCAAACATTCAGTACTTC

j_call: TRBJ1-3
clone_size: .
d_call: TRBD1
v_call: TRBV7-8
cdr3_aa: CASSSDGTGRRRAGNTIYF
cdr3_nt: TGTGCCAGCAGCTCGGATGGGACAGGGAGAAGGAGGGCTGGAAACACCATATATTTT

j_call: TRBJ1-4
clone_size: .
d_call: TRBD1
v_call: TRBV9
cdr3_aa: CASSGTGQGGLGEKLFF
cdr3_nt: TGTGCCAGCAGCGGGACTGGACAGGGAGGTCTTGGGGAAAAACTGTTTTTT

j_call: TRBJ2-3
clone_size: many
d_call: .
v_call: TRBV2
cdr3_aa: CASSVIEADTQYF
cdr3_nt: TGTGCCAGCAGTGTCATTGAGGCAGATACGCAGTATTTT

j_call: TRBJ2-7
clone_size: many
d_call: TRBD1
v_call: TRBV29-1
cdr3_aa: CSVDETGTGIEQYF
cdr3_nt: TGCAGCGTTGACGAAACCGGGACAGGGATCGAGCAGTACTTC

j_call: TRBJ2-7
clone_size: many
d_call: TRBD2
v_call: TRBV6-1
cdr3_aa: CASSRPTSGRVAYEQYF
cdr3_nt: TGTGCCAGCAGTCGCCCGACTAGCGGGAGGGTCGCCTACGAGCAGTACTTC

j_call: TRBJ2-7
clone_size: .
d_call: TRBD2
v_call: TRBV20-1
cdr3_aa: CSAREGSSGRHDDEQYF
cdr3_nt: TGCAGTGCTAGAGAAGGGTCTAGCGGGAGGCACGACGACGAGCAGTACTTC

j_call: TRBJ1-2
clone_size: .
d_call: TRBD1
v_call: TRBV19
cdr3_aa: CASSPNRRQGGVYGYTF
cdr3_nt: TGTGCCAGTAGCCCCAATCGTCGACAGGGAGGGGTCTATGGCTACACCTTC

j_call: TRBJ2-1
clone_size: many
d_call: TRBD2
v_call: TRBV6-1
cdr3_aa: CASSEGRWGLAGVNEQFF
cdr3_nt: TGTGCCAGCAGTGAAGGGCGTTGGGGACTAGCGGGCGTGAATGAGCAGTTCTTC

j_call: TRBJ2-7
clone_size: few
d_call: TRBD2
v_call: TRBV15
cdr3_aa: CATSRDSELAGPSGGIVSSYEQYF
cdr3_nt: TGTGCCACCAGCAGAGATTCCGAGTTAGCGGGTCCTTCAGGAGGAATCGTAAGCTCCTACGAGCAGTACTTC

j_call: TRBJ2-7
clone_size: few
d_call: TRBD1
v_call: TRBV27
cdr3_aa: CASSLRQGGTYEQYF
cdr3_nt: TGTGCCAGCAGTTTACGACAGGGGGGGACCTACGAGCAGTACTTC

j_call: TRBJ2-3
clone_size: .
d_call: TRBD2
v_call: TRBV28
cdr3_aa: CASSFEREEDTQYF
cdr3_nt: TGTGCCAGCAGTTTTGAACGGGAGGAAGATACGCAGTATTTT

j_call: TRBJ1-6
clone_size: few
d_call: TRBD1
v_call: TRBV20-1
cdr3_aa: CSASIAGGIRNSPLHF
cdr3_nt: TGCAGTGCTAGTATAGCAGGGGGCATTAGAAATTCACCCCTCCACTTT

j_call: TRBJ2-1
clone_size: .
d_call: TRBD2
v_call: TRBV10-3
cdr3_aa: CATSEFERGSDNEQFF
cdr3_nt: TGTGCCACCAGTGAGTTTGAGCGGGGCTCCGACAATGAGCAGTTCTTC

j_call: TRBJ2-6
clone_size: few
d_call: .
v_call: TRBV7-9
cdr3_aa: CASSLEATSGANVLTF
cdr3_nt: TGTGCCAGCAGCTTAGAGGCGACCTCTGGGGCCAACGTCCTGACTTTC

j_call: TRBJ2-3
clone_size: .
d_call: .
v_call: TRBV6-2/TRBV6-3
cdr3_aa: CASGGAGGMDTQYF
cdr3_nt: TGTGCCAGCGGGGGGGCAGGGGGGATGGATACGCAGTATTTT

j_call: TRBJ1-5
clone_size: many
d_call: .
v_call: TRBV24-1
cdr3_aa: CATSDLRGDLQPQHF
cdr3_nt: TGTGCCACCAGTGATTTGCGGGGGGACTTGCAGCCCCAGCATTTT

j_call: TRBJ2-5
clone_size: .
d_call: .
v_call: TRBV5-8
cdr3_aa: CASSFPGVQETQYF
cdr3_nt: TGTGCCAGCAGCTTTCCGGGAGTACAAGAGACCCAGTACTTC

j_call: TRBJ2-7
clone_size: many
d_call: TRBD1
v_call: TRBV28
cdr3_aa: CASSLIAGTGPSYEQYF
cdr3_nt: TGTGCCAGCAGTTTAATAGCCGGGACAGGGCCTTCCTACGAGCAGTACTTC

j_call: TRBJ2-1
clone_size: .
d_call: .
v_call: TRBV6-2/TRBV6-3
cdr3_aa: CASSPWGGGRNEQFF
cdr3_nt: TGTGCCAGCAGTCCTTGGGGGGGCGGGCGGAATGAGCAGTTCTTC

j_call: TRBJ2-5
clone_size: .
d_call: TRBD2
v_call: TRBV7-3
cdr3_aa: CALRGGRFQETQYF
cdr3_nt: TGTGCCCTAAGGGGAGGGAGGTTCCAAGAGACCCAGTACTTC

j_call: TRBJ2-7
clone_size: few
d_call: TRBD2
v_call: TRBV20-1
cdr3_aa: CSASFRGRGSYEQYF
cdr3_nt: TGCAGTGCTAGTTTTCGCGGGAGAGGGTCCTACGAGCAGTACTTC

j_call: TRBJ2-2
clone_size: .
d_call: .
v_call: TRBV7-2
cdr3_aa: CASSLAPTGELFF
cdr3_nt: TGTGCCAGCAGCTTGGCACCCACCGGGGAGCTGTTTTTT

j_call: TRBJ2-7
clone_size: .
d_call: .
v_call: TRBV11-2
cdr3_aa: CASSPVVGEQYF
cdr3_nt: TGTGCCAGCAGCCCCGTAGTGGGCGAGCAGTACTTC

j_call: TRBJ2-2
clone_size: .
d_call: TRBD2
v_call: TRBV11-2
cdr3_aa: CASSSAGANTGELFF
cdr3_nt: TGTGCCAGCAGCTCGGCGGGGGCGAACACCGGGGAGCTGTTTTTT

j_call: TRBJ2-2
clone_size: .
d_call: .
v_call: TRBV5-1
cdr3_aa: CASSLWDQGAIWTTNTGELFF
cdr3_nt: TGCGCCAGCAGCTTGTGGGATCAGGGCGCGATATGGACGACGAACACCGGGGAGCTGTTTTTT

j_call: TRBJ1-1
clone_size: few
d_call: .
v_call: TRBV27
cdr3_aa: CASALTENTEAFF
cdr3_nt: TGTGCCAGCGCGCTGACAGAGAACACTGAAGCTTTCTTT